This T cell receptor (beta chain) was sequenced for a study of cytomegalovirus exposure and HLA in healthy donors (dated 2017 in TCRdb). In terms of the full investigation: In an earlier analysis of under 750 of the donors, approximately 300 Gb of sequence data and 117 million unique TCR beta sequences from 180 million or so T cells were reported. Besides the first cohort of roughly 660 subjects, a separate validation cohort made up of 120 different subjects was used. To decide whether each TCR beta V gene segment behaved as functional or pseudogenic, an earlier analysis of nearly 600 of the donors relied on high-throughput TCR beta sequencing. An early release covering roughly 580 HLA-typed donors comprised around 300 gigabases of sequencing data and around 86 million unique TCR sequences. Typing coverage differed by locus: A, B, C, DRB1 and DQB1 were typed in about 620-630 donors, DQA1 in roughly 500, DPA1 in roughly 590, and DPB1 in roughly 470. To study patterns of TCR occurrence, a later analysis re-analyzed previously published TCR beta repertoires from around 670 donors and added high-resolution HLA genotyping. About five DR-DQ haplotypes were handled as single units for association and clustering, since linkage in the cohort was strong. Genome-wide SNP genotypes for about 65% of the 666 donors were used in a later genetic analysis, which treated that subset as a discovery cohort. To predict cytomegalovirus infection status, the study combined high-throughput TCR immunosequencing, statistical association of individual TCRs with disease status, and machine learning. The study was designed to test whether signatures of past pathogen exposure could be identified by cataloging public T cell receptors. The later analysis used no new phenotypic data to find candidate immune exposures, relying instead on TCR beta sequences and their occurrence across donors. Of the roughly 390 genotyped donors, more than 75% were placed in the genetic ancestry cluster associated with self-reported Caucasian donors. On average, 235,054 unique TCR beta nucleotide sequences were sequenced per donor among a few hundred genotyped donors of the cohort, with approximately 18% of those sequences being non-productive. Donor age, sex, ethnicity and CMV serostatus were compiled alongside the repertoire data. All discovery cohort repertoires had been generated using a single sequencing platform. The study used immunosequencing to profile the T cell repertoires of some 600 subjects and linked those repertoires to cytomegalovirus serostatus. Both class I and class II loci were covered by HLA typing, at four-digit resolution.

The library was prepared using the immunoSEQ multiplex PCR assay. A mixture of 60 forward primers for TCR Vbeta segments and 13 reverse primers for TCR Jbeta segments was used in the multiplex PCR. The CDR3 region of rearranged TCR beta genes was amplified from genomic DNA with a multiplex PCR assay. On the Illumina HiSeq System, the amplified TCR beta libraries were sequenced as 87-base-pair reads. The source study handled its data this way. Across the 600 to 700 repertoires, a later analysis counted approximately 83 million unique TCR beta chains, some 11 million of which were shared by at least two donors. Raw reads were error-corrected and collapsed into unique sequences by a nearest-neighbor algorithm in which closely related sequences were merged to remove PCR and sequencing errors. CDR3 sequences were aligned to IMGT reference sequences to assign V, D and J gene segments. For a sequence to be retained, a match of at least six nucleotides to both a V gene segment and a J gene segment was required. A rearrangement counted as productive if the CDR3 had no stop codons and remained in frame with V and J, and every other rearrangement counted as non-productive. Following IMGT convention, CDR3 was defined as the stretch from the second conserved V-encoded cysteine to the conserved J-encoded phenylalanine. The earlier analysis of about 590 of the donors excluded sequences that lacked an unambiguous match to a single V gene segment. An earlier analysis of about 590 of the donors classified V segments as functional when productive rearrangements were above 56.7% and as segregating when the standard deviation between donors was above 5%. A statistical classification framework was developed to diagnose cytomegalovirus status using the catalog of TCR beta chain sequences. In a later analysis, V and J genes were assigned by comparing TCR nucleotide sequences against IMGT/GENE-DB human TR gene sequences. The TCRdist pipeline was used in a later analysis to assign CDR3 sequences and most-parsimonious VDJ recombination scenarios. In a later analysis, every TCR beta chain was defined by the combination of its CDR3 amino acid sequence and its V-gene family, and reads without a unique V-gene family were dropped. To address suspected cross-contamination and a sequencing artifact, a later analysis removed a few hundred highly shared, low-generation-probability nucleotide sequences. A later analysis calculated a clonal expansion index for each public chain from normalized within-repertoire ranks of inferred template counts. A later analysis computed generation probabilities with a VDJ recombination model fitted to out-of-frame rearrangements, and checked the results against IGoR. In a later analysis, TCR-TCR, TCR-HLA and TCR-CMV co-occurrence was scored with hypergeometric tests, and a repertoire-size bias correction was applied to TCR pairs. False discovery rates were estimated in a later analysis by permuting HLA or CMV assignments 20 times. A later analysis grouped co-occurring TCRs with DBSCAN, adding TCRdist sequence similarity when clustering within HLA-allele-positive subsets. Repertoires with fewer than 30,000 or more than 120,000 public chains were left out of co-occurrence clustering, as were roughly five repertoires with anomalous nucleotide sharing. TCRdb obtained this table from immuneACCESS and retained in-frame rearrangements with V and J assigned. These tables miss some clones; where compared with another copy, unresolved V genes account for less than half of the shortfall, and the remainder is unexplained. The V and J calls and clone size come from that table; D and trimming were worked out from the DNA. The sample has fewer than 200,000 clones on record. The ten largest clones represent about 1.2% of the sample.

Overall study results and their limits: A later analysis associated some 17,000 TCR beta sequences with specific HLA alleles at a false discovery rate of 0.05. In vitro tests confirmed that a few of the cytomegalovirus-associated TCR beta chains recognize cytomegalovirus antigens. In a later genetic analysis, a missense DCLRE1C variant was associated with V-gene and J-gene trimming of TCR beta chains, and the association was replicated in an independent cohort. In a later analysis, the rate of TCR association differed among HLA loci, with DRB1 alleles having the most associated TCRs and HLA-C alleles having the fewest. An earlier analysis of some 560 of the donors showed that most TCR beta V segments appeared in productive rearrangements either about 87% or about 30% of the time, which broadly matched IMGT annotations. The sequencing pipeline was judged likely to have produced a cluster of highly shared sequence variants as a technical artifact. Linkage disequilibrium might explain the correlated functional status among segregating V segments, but an unknown experimental factor could not be ruled out. Immune exposure information for the cohort was limited to CMV serostatus. In a later analysis, HLA-associated TCR beta chains showed more clonal expansion and lower generation probabilities than non-associated chains that were equally common. The authors suggested that the approach could potentially be generalized to other disease states and immunological phenotypes. In a later analysis, most CMV-associated TCR beta chains were found to appear HLA-restricted, with HLA associations seemingly driven largely by CMV exposure. A total of about 150 TCR beta chains were listed by the study as associated with cytomegalovirus. A later genetic analysis reported fewer N-insertions in productive TCRs among donors in an Asian-associated ancestry cluster than the roughly 700-donor mean. Because counts were too low, seventeen rarely observed V segments, including chromosome 9 orphons, were excluded from the earlier analysis of some 590 of the donors. Because some donors lacked HLA typing at each locus, the association tests relied only on the typed subset. The cohort was sequenced for TCR beta chains only, and without alpha or paired-chain data the features that could be detected were limited. Presence/absence analyses assumed roughly uniform sequencing depth across donors, an assumption that may not hold. A later analysis reported that several top co-occurrence clusters appeared linked to parvovirus B19, influenza, CMV and Epstein-Barr virus. A further reported finding was that TCR beta sequences accurately predicted the HLA-A and HLA-B alleles for most subjects in the first cohort. The classifier was reported to diagnose cytomegalovirus status with high specificity and sensitivity in both the original cohort and the validation cohort. Strong co-occurrence of HLA alleles, especially DR and DQ, made assigning TCR associations to individual alleles difficult. Most TCR sequences were seen in very few donors, while some public TCRs were found in many individuals.

The cohort consisted of some 730 healthy bone marrow donors. Cohort members were all nominally healthy when sampled, although unrecorded immune exposures were likely present. The donor was CMV seronegative and belonged to the group of around 350 seronegative cohort members. A peripheral blood sample was collected from each donor, and TCR beta sequencing was performed on peripheral blood mononuclear cells. The Qiagen DNeasy Blood Extraction Kit was used to extract genomic DNA from the blood cell samples. For this clone: The antigen it binds to is not known.

The clonotype originates from a woman aged 60-70 years in good health and CMV-seronegative. The sample taken for sequencing was PBMCs.

In nucleotide form, the sequence is TGTGCTAGTGGAGCCTCTATTGGGAACACTGAAGCTTTCTTT. It specifies CASGASIGNTEAFF. The chain links TRBV12-5 with TRBJ1-1; the D gene cannot be resolved reliably. V loses 6 bases, J loses 1 base, and the germline ends lie 12 bases apart. CDR1 and CDR2 are read off the germline V gene as LGHNT and FRNRAP. From its cysteine to its phenylalanine, the CDR3 spans 14 amino acids. The only DNA kept is the CDR3, 42 bases in frame from the first base.